What follows describes a single T cell receptor (beta chain). Germline and junction disagree at one end, which may indicate a read error. Per the study methods: Amplification from reference gene primers served as the basis for estimated nucleated cell counts. Clones were read by immunoSEQ multiplex PCR, and TCRdb kept only the in-frame ones, dropping some. Clonal size and the V and J genes are those of that table, whereas D and trimming came from the DNA. The sample consists of more than 35,000 clones, around 86% of them appearing once. The data were obtained in a study of blood T cell repertoires in COVID-19. Across the study: COVID-19 samples from acute and convalescent phases originated in the United States, Italy and Spain.

This CDR3 comprises 13 residues. The germline CDR1 and CDR2 sequences are SSHAT and FNYEAQ (reference sequence). The material sequenced was peripheral blood. The V gene is TRBV7-7, the J gene TRBJ2-5, with 7 positions matching TRBD2. This receptor was obtained from a woman of 80 years or more with acute or convalescent COVID-19. CDR3 coding DNA: TGTGCTAGCAGCGTCGGGGGGAAAGAGACCCAGTACTTC. It is translated as CASSVGGKETQYF.